This T cell receptor (beta chain) was identified during a study of patients and donors after allogeneic stem cell transplantation (TCRdb year 2020). The receptor library was made with RT-PCR. The sequencer listed for this sample is NextSeq 550. The raw public data were reprocessed by TCRdb itself: fastp quality trimming at Q25, MiXCR clonotype calling, in-frame beta chains only. All rows with the same CDR3 protein become a single entry with the most common DNA and genes. Here the sample has roughly 230,000 distinct CDR3 sequences; 13% to 15% occur a single time. The ten largest clones add up to approximately 10% of the sample. The CDR1 and CDR2 encoded by the germline V gene (reference sequence) are LNHDA and SQIVND. The junction shows trimming of 1 base on V and 1 base on J, and the gene matches do not reach 7 bases of it. From cysteine to phenylalanine, the CDR3 is 18 amino acids long. CDR3 DNA is the only sequence kept; it has 54 bases, read in frame from the first base.

As regards this clonotype: No antigen is known for it. The record has no base qualities; no much larger clone is one base away.

This TCR derives from a human donor who was either an allogeneic HSCT recipient or a stem cell or donor lymphocyte infusion donor (not recorded which). It is not recorded whose cells these are; they may come from a transplant donor. The chain couples TRBV19 to TRBJ2-3; 11 of the junction bases match TRBD2. Source material: blood, either unsorted or a sorted T cell fraction (not recorded which). CDR3 region: CASSIGLAGGLGTDTQYF. The DNA sequence is TGTGCCAGTAGTATAGGTCTAGCGGGAGGCCTTGGCACAGATACGCAGTATTTT.